One sample yielded the 29 T cell receptor beta chains listed below, sequenced in a study of cytomegalovirus exposure and HLA in healthy donors. Primers included in the PCR were 60 Vbeta and 13 Jbeta primers. TCRdb's table, derived via immunoSEQ multiplex PCR, lists solely in-frame clones and lacks some. The sample gives approximately 150,000 clones, just under 80% of which show up once; roughly 10% is in the top ten. Source material: PBMCs. The receptor set was obtained from a man between 18 and 35 years old in good health and CMV-seropositive.

The rearrangement joins TRBV5-6 to TRBJ1-1; TRBD1 matches 8 bases. The CDR3 loop spans 15 amino acids. The V segment lost 0 bases and the J segment 5 bases; nucleotides outside the gene matches: 6. Germline-derived CDR1 and CDR2 are SGHDT and YYEEEE. CDR3 loop: CASSLAGQGGTEAFF. For the CDR3, the DNA is TGTGCCAGCAGCTTGGCTGGACAGGGCGGAACTGAAGCTTTCTTT.

The J gene is TRBJ2-5, the V gene TRBV5-6, with a possible D match to TRBD1 (5 bases). The J call is in doubt because the DNA end fits TRBJ2-7 better. Germline CDR1 and CDR2: SGHDT and YYEEEE. This CDR3 has 15 residues. The chain's CDR3 is CASSFGLGVENEQYF. CDR3 in DNA: TGTGCCAGCAGCTTCGGTCTAGGGGTAGAAAACGAGCAGTACTTC.

The chain carries TRBV7-9 and TRBJ2-7; 11 nucleotides agree with TRBD1. The CDR3 loop spans 15 amino acids. The germline gives CDR1 SEHNR, CDR2 FQNEAQ (reference sequence). Trimming removed 5 bases from V and 5 bases from J; junction bases left unmatched: 8. In nucleotides, the CDR3 is TGTGCCAGCAGCCCAGGACAGGGGGCTCTGAACGAGCAGTACTTC. Translation gives CASSPGQGALNEQYF.

J is TRBJ1-1 and V is TRBV28; D unclear. Germline-derived CDR1 and CDR2 are MDHEN and SYDVKM. V lost 1 base to trimming and J lost 6 bases, with 15 bases between them. The CDR3 is 15 residues long. The CDR3 region is CASSLLPGNSPEAFF. In DNA form, the CDR3 reads TGTGCCAGCAGTTTATTGCCAGGCAACTCCCCTGAAGCTTTCTTT.

This chain joins TRBV5-1 and TRBJ2-2; the D is unclear. V was pared by 4 bases and J by 2 bases, with 12 bases between. Germline CDR1 SGHRS, CDR2 YFSETQ. The CDR3 has 15 amino acids. The CDR3 protein is CASSRVTQNTGELFF. In nucleotides, the CDR3 is TGCGCCAGCAGCCGGGTCACGCAAAACACCGGGGAGCTGTTTTTT.

V gene TRBV30 combines with J gene TRBJ2-3; D unresolved. V was trimmed by 3 bases and J by 4 bases, leaving 11 bases between them. This CDR3 comprises 13 residues. Germline CDR1 is GTSNPN and CDR2 is SVGIG (reference sequence). The chain's CDR3 is CAWRPGWADTQYF. DNA of the CDR3: TGTGCCTGGAGGCCGGGTTGGGCAGATACGCAGTATTTT.

The count of this clone is one. The CDR3 sequence is CASSLGANTEAFF. The CDR3 DNA is TGTGCCAGCAGTTTAGGAGCGAACACTGAAGCTTTCTTT. This chain links TRBV27 with TRBJ1-1; D gene unclear. V was shortened by 2 bases and J by 1 base, with 5 bases between the two germline ends. Germline assignment: CDR1 MNHEY and CDR2 SMNVEV (reference sequence). CDR3 length: 13 amino acids.

The J gene is TRBJ1-1, the V gene TRBV19; D is unresolved. This CDR3 region has 13 residues. In germline, CDR1 is LNHDA, CDR2 SQIVND (reference sequence). With 5 bases removed from V and 4 bases from J, the gap between germline ends came to 11 bases. As DNA, the CDR3 is TGTGCCAGTAGTGCCCGAGAGGGCACTGAAGCTTTCTTT. It is translated as CASSAREGTEAFF.

Details on this clone: In the same sample, other DNA sequences code for this CDR3. The chain carries TRBV5-1 and TRBJ1-4; 7 nucleotides agree with TRBD1. V trimming: 0 bases; J trimming: 8 bases; junction bases outside the gene matches: 10. The germline CDR1 and CDR2 sequences are SGHRS and YFSETQ. This CDR3 has 16 residues. CDR3 residues: CASSLGQQGIGEKLFF. As DNA, the CDR3 is TGCGCCAGCAGCTTGGGCCAACAGGGGATAGGCGAAAAACTGTTTTTT.

The V and J genes are TRBV27 and TRBJ2-2; tentatively, D is TRBD2 (7 bases). V lost 3 bases and J 4 bases, leaving 12 bases between the germline ends. This CDR3 comprises 15 residues. The V gene's germline CDR1 is MNHEY and CDR2 SMNVEV (reference sequence). CDR3 nucleotide sequence: TGTGCCAGCAGTTTTAAGGGAGGGGGCACCGGGGAGCTGTTTTTT. Amino acid sequence: CASSFKGGGTGELFF.

The sample holds one count of this clone. The J gene is TRBJ1-2, the V gene TRBV4-3; 7 nucleotides line up with TRBD1. CDR3 length: 13 residues. The junction had 4 bases not matched to a gene; V was cut back by 3 bases and J by 6 bases. Per the germline V gene, CDR1 is LGHNA and CDR2 is YSLEER. CDR3 DNA sequence: TGCGCCAGCAGCCACCCCAGGGGGGATGGCTACACCTTC. Translation gives CASSHPRGDGYTF.

V gene TRBV7-2 combines with J gene TRBJ1-1, with TRBD1 matching 9 bases. The CDR3 consists of 13 residues. The V gene end was trimmed by 5 bases and the J gene end by 7 bases; junction bases not matched to a gene: 5. Per the germline V gene, CDR1 is SGHTA and CDR2 is FQGNSA. The CDR3 coding sequence is TGTGCCAGCAGCCGACAGGGGGTGAGTGAAGCTTTCTTT. As protein: CASSRQGVSEAFF.

The CDR3 loop is CASSPTQETQYF. Here the CDR3 DNA reads TGTGCCAGCAGCCCAACACAAGAGACCCAGTACTTC. The chain has TRBV7-9 and TRBJ2-5; D not resolved. The V gene's germline CDR1 is SEHNR and CDR2 FQNEAQ (reference sequence). The V gene lost 5 bases and the J gene lost 2 bases, with 6 bases spanning the gap. This CDR3 comprises 12 residues.

This sequence joins TRBV28 and TRBJ2-7, with 9 bases that match TRBD2. V shed 5 bases and J 4 bases; nucleotides not matched to a gene: 9. This CDR3 has 15 residues. Germline V CDR1 and CDR2: MDHEN, SYDVKM. Here the CDR3 DNA reads TGTGCCAGCAGTCTCCTCCCTAGCGGGACGTACGAGCAGTACTTC. Translated: CASSLLPSGTYEQYF.

J is TRBJ2-2 and V is TRBV6-1; no reliable D call. Germline-derived CDR1 and CDR2 are MNHNS and SASEGT. The CDR3 consists of 14 residues. With 6 bases removed from V and 2 bases from J, the gap between germline ends came to 10 bases. CDR3 residues: CASSQYYNTGELFF. In DNA form, the CDR3 reads TGTGCCAGCAGCCAATACTACAACACCGGGGAGCTGTTTTTT.

V gene TRBV27 combines with J gene TRBJ1-1; 8 positions agree with TRBD1. Per the germline V gene, CDR1 is MNHEY and CDR2 is SMNVEV (reference sequence). With 7 bases clipped from V and 5 bases from J, the junction kept 9 bases outside the gene matches. The CDR3 totals 14 residues. The CDR3, as DNA: TGTGCCAGCACGACAGGGGAGGTGCTGACTGAAGCTTTCTTT. Translation gives CASTTGEVLTEAFF.

This clone was recorded a few times. The chain recombines TRBV9 with TRBJ2-2; 7 nucleotides align to TRBD2. The CDR3 covers 14 residues. Germline trimming cut 4 bases from V and 8 bases from J; bases unmatched to any gene: 8. Germline V gene sequence: CDR1 SGDLS, CDR2 YYNGEE. CDR3 sequence reads: CASSPRGERGELFF. The CDR3 DNA sequence: TGTGCCAGCAGCCCCCGGGGGGAGAGAGGGGAGCTGTTTTTT. The whole variable domain, filled in from reference TRBV9 and TRBJ2-2, reads DSGVTQTPKHLITATGQRVTLRCSPRSGDLSVYWYQQSLDQGLQFLIQYYNGEERAKGNILERFSAQQFPDLHSELNLSSLELGDSALYFCASSPRGERGELFFGEGSRLTVL.

This chain links TRBV19 with TRBJ1-4; tentative D call: TRBD1 (6 bases). The CDR3 spans 13 residues. The germline V gene has CDR1 LNHDA and CDR2 SQIVND (reference sequence). Trimming took 6 bases from V and 6 from J, leaving 11 bases between them. This CDR3 reads CASREQGYEKLFF. In nucleotides, the CDR3 is TGTGCCAGTAGGGAGCAGGGGTATGAAAAACTGTTTTTT.

The V gene is TRBV28, the J gene TRBJ2-2; D may be TRBD1 (5 bases). V was pared by 6 bases and J by 4 bases, with 12 bases between. Germline CDR1 and CDR2: MDHEN and SYDVKM. This CDR3 spans 14 amino acids. The CDR3 is CASSSGQSTGELFF. CDR3 in DNA: TGTGCCAGCAGCAGTGGACAAAGCACCGGGGAGCTGTTTTTT.

This chain joins TRBV10-2 and TRBJ2-3; perhaps TRBD1 as D (5 bases). CDR1 and CDR2 (germline): WSHSY, SAAADI. V lost 3 bases to trimming and J lost 3 bases, with 16 bases between them. This CDR3 has 16 residues. In DNA, the CDR3 is TGCGCCAGCAGTGATTATCTGGAAACAGGTACAGATACGCAGTATTTT. Encoded protein: CASSDYLETGTDTQYF.

This clone was detected a few times. The gene calls are TRBV19 and TRBJ1-4; 7 bases are shared with TRBD1. Looked up from germline, CDR1 is LNHDA and CDR2 is SQIVND (reference sequence). The CDR3 extends over 16 amino acids. J gave up 4 bases and V 5 bases, and 10 bases lay outside the gene matches. DNA of the CDR3: TGTGCCAGTAGTGCCCCACGGGGACAGCTTAATGAAAAACTGTTTTTT. It yields the protein CASSAPRGQLNEKLFF.

This clone was seen only once. The chain employs TRBV10-3 and TRBJ2-3; 7 bases match TRBD1. The germline gives CDR1 ENHRY, CDR2 SYGVKD. The CDR3 is made up of 14 amino acids. Trimming at V came to 7 bases and at J to 0 bases, leaving 4 bases not matched to a gene. CDR3 region: CAITGDRSTDTQYF. In nucleotides, the CDR3 is TGTGCCATCACAGGGGACAGAAGCACAGATACGCAGTATTTT.

The chain couples TRBV9 to TRBJ1-1, with D tentatively TRBD1 (6 bases). The CDR3 consists of 15 residues. V gave up 0 bases and J gave up 0 bases, with 9 bases separating them. Germline-derived CDR1 and CDR2 are SGDLS and YYNGEE. CDR3 loop: CASSVDDRMNTEAFF. In nucleotides, the CDR3 is TGTGCCAGCAGCGTAGACGACAGGATGAACACTGAAGCTTTCTTT.

This chain links TRBV7-9 with TRBJ2-7; D unclear. Between the trimmed V and J ends, which lost 3 bases and 2 bases, there was a span of 11 bases. This CDR3 has 14 residues. Germline V gene lookup returns CDR1 SEHNR and CDR2 FQNEAQ (reference sequence). The DNA for the CDR3 is TGTGCCAGCAGCTTGTTGCCGGGTACCTACGAGCAGTACTTC. It codes for CASSLLPGTYEQYF.

The rearrangement links TRBV6-4 to TRBJ1-1; D is uncertain. The CDR3 totals 16 residues. With 5 bases removed from V and 2 bases from J, the gap between germline ends came to 18 bases. Germline V gene data show CDR1 as MRHNA and CDR2 as SNTAGT. CDR3 coding DNA: TGTGCCAGCAGTTCCGAGGGCCGTCATTTAAACACTGAAGCTTTCTTT. Translated, it gives CASSSEGRHLNTEAFF.

This clone was seen a single time. The chain combines TRBV30 with TRBJ2-7; 7 bases agree with TRBD2. V shed 0 bases, J shed 5 bases, and the junction held 10 bases outside the gene matches. The length of the CDR3 is 15 residues. CDR1 and CDR2 from the germline V gene are GTSNPN and SVGIG (reference sequence). The CDR3 nucleotides read TGTGCCTGGAGTGTTTTTACTAGCGATTCCCACGAGCAGTACTTC. It yields the protein CAWSVFTSDSHEQYF.

This chain uses TRBV4-1 with TRBJ2-2, with TRBD1 identical over 8 bases. In germline, CDR1 is MGHRA, CDR2 YSYEKL. With V trimmed by 5 bases and J by 7 bases, 6 bases remained unmatched. The CDR3 runs 14 residues. Here the CDR3 reads CASSGQGAVGELFF. CDR3 sequence (DNA): TGCGCCAGCAGCGGGCAGGGGGCGGTCGGGGAGCTGTTTTTT.

The CDR3 DNA sequence: TGTGCCAGCGGACCACAAGCAGGGGGTAGCTACGAGCAGTACTTC. Amino acid sequence: CASGPQAGGSYEQYF. The V gene is TRBV28, the J gene TRBJ2-7; TRBD1 matches 7 bases. Germline V gene data show CDR1 as MDHEN and CDR2 as SYDVKM. Unmatched junction bases numbered 13, after V lost 8 bases and J lost 3 bases. The CDR3 extends over 15 amino acids.

The V call is TRBV5-1, the J call TRBJ1-5; TRBD1 matches at 7 bases. CDR1 is SGHRS and CDR2 is YFSETQ in the germline V gene. The J segment lost 7 bases and the V segment lost 3 bases, leaving 10 bases of the junction unmatched. CDR3 length equals 15 residues. DNA for the CDR3: TGCGCCAGCAGCTGGGGTGACAGGGATGGACAGCCCCAGCATTTT. Translating gives CASSWGDRDGQPQHF.